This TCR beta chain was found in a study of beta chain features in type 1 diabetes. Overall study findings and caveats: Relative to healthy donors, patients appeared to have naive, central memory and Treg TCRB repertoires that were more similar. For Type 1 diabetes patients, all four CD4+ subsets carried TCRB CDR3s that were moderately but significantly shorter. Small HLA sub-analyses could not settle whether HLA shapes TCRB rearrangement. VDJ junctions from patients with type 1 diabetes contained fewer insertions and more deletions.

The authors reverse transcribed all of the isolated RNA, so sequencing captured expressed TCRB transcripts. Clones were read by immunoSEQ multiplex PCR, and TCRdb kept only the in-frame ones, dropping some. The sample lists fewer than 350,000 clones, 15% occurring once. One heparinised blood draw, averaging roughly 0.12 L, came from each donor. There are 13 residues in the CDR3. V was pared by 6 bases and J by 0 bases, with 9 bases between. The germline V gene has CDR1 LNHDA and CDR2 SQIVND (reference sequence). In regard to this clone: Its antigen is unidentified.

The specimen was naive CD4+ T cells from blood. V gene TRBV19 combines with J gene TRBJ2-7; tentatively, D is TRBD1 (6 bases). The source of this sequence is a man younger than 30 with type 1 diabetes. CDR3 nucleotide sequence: TGTGCCAGTAGAAGGGACAACTCCTACGAGCAGTACTTC. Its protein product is CASRRDNSYEQYF.